This passage covers 31 T cell receptor beta chains from one sample sequenced in a study of T cells after yellow fever vaccination. MiXCR, run by TCRdb on the 5' RACE reads, gives a single entry per CDR3 protein. The sample comprises roughly 520,000 distinct CDR3 sequences, around a fifth of which are singletons, and roughly 16% rests with the top ten. The sample was PBMCs, taken approximately 22 days after the first yellow fever vaccination. The receptor set was obtained from a man younger than 30 who received the YFV17D yellow fever vaccine.

This sequence joins TRBV20-1 and TRBJ2-5, with 7 positions matching TRBD1. Germline-derived CDR1 and CDR2 are DFQATT and SNEGSKA (reference sequence). CDR3 length equals 12 residues. The ends lost 6 bases at V and 6 bases at J; junction bases unmatched: 7. This CDR3 is CSAPDRVKTQYF. The CDR3 DNA sequence: TGCAGTGCACCCGACAGGGTAAAGACCCAGTACTTC.

This clonotype was counted a few times. CDR3 residues: CASSFPGVGPQHF. CDR3 in DNA: TGTGCCAGCAGCTTCCCTGGGGTAGGGCCCCAGCATTTT. The chain carries TRBV7-9 and TRBJ1-5; D is ambiguous. The CDR3 length is 13 residues. Germline-derived CDR1 and CDR2 are SEHNR and FQNEAQ (reference sequence). V shed 3 bases and J shed 9 bases, with 12 bases lying between them.

In its sample, this clonotype was seen a few times. CDR3 bases: TGCGCCAGCAGCCAAGGAGTCTCCACAGATACGCAGTATTTT. This sequence encodes CASSQGVSTDTQYF. The rearrangement uses TRBV4-1 and TRBJ2-3; D uncertain. The CDR3 contains 14 residues. In germline, CDR1 is MGHRA, CDR2 YSYEKL. V was shortened by 1 base and J by 2 bases, with 7 bases between the two germline ends.

V gene TRBV19 combines with J gene TRBJ2-1; 10 bases map to TRBD2. The CDR3 extends over 16 amino acids. Germline V lookup: CDR1 LNHDA, CDR2 SQIVND (reference sequence). With V trimmed by 4 bases and J by 8 bases, 11 bases remained unmatched. CDR3 sequence (DNA): TGTGCCAGTAGTACCCACCAGCGGGGGGGTGTGGATGAGCAGTTCTTC. This encodes CASSTHQRGGVDEQFF.

CDR3 sequence (DNA): TGTGCCAGCAGCGTAGGTCGGACGGCAGCTAATGAAAAACTGTTTTTT. This gives the protein CASSVGRTAANEKLFF. The chain employs TRBV9 and TRBJ1-4; D unclear. V was cut by 0 bases and J by 3 bases, with 12 bases left in between. The CDR3 runs to 16 residues. CDR1 is SGDLS, CDR2 YYNGEE, per germline.

In this sample, this clonotype turned up a few times. This chain's CDR3 is CASSEWGDQPQHF. In DNA form, the CDR3 reads TGTGCCAGCAGTGAATGGGGGGATCAGCCCCAGCATTTT. The chain couples TRBV25-1 to TRBJ1-5, with D possibly matching TRBD1 (5 bases). Trimming shortened V by 1 base and J by 5 bases, and 6 bases separated the two germline ends. CDR3 length: 13 residues. The germline V gene has CDR1 MGHDK and CDR2 SYGVNS.

The chain has TRBV29-1 and TRBJ2-1, with D hard to call. V lost 4 bases and J 0 bases, leaving 7 bases between the germline ends. This CDR3 contains 13 residues. Germline V gene lookup returns CDR1 SQVTM and CDR2 ANQGSEA. This chain's CDR3 is CSVGHSSYNEQFF. CDR3 coding DNA: TGCAGCGTTGGTCATAGCTCCTACAATGAGCAGTTCTTC.

This clonotype was recorded a few times. The chain joins TRBV6-2 or TRBV6-3 to TRBJ2-4; 7 positions match TRBD2. V shed 6 bases and J 2 bases; nucleotides not matched to a gene: 16. CDR3 size: 18 residues. Germline V gives CDR1 MNHEY, CDR2 SVGEGT. In DNA, the CDR3 is TGTGCCAGCAGCCCCCGGGAGGTCGCCGGGTACTCCAAAAACATTCAGTACTTC. It codes for CASSPREVAGYSKNIQYF.

The V call is TRBV6-1, the J call TRBJ2-6; 9 bases fit TRBD1. The J segment lost 2 bases and the V segment lost 4 bases, leaving 0 bases of the junction unmatched. Germline loops: CDR1 MNHNS, CDR2 SASEGT. The CDR3 is 15 amino acids. CDR3 loop: CASSGQGAGANVLTF. The DNA of the CDR3 is TGTGCCAGCAGTGGACAGGGGGCTGGGGCCAACGTCCTGACTTTC.

The genes are TRBV19 and TRBJ2-5, with a tentative D call TRBD2 (7 bases). CDR1 LNHDA and CDR2 SQIVND come from the germline V gene (reference sequence). V lost 3 bases and J lost 5, with 28 bases in between. This CDR3 contains 19 residues. CDR3 nucleotides: TGTGCCAGTAGTATCGCTTCGTCAGGGACTACAGGGTTCCGGGAGACCCAGTACTTC. Encoded protein: CASSIASSGTTGFRETQYF.

This clonotype has just a few counts. The chain employs TRBV20-1 and TRBJ1-1; 7 bases are shared with TRBD1. With 4 bases clipped from V and 6 bases from J, the junction kept 11 bases outside the gene matches. The CDR3 runs 14 residues. CDR1 and CDR2 (germline): DFQATT, SNEGSKA (reference sequence). The CDR3 nucleotides read TGCAGTGCTAAGGGGAGGACAGGCGTCTCTGAAGCTTTCTTT. Its translation is CSAKGRTGVSEAFF.

The J gene is TRBJ2-7, the V gene TRBV5-4, with D tentatively TRBD1 (6 bases). CDR1 and CDR2 (germline): SGHNT, YYREEE (reference sequence). V lost 4 bases, J lost 3 bases, and 14 bases lay in between. The CDR3 sequence is 14 residues long. Here the CDR3 reads CASSQTGTSYEQYF. The CDR3 region has the DNA TGTGCCAGCAGCCAAACCGGGACAAGCTACGAGCAGTACTTC. Full variable domain (outside the CDR3, taken from reference TRBV5-4 and TRBJ2-7): ETGVTQSPTHLIKTRGQQVTLRCSSQSGHNTVSWYQQALGQGPQFIFQYYREEENGRGNFPPRFSGLQFPNYSSELNVNALELDDSALYLCASSQTGTSYEQYFGPGTRLTVT.

This clonotype was seen a handful of times. The chain employs TRBV7-2 and TRBJ2-3; D is perhaps TRBD1 or TRBD2 (5 bases each). V was cut by 5 bases and J by 2 bases, with 17 bases left in between. This CDR3 region has 16 residues. Germline V lookup: CDR1 SGHTA, CDR2 FQGNSA. CDR3 sequence (DNA): TGTGCCAGCAGCCCGAGGGGAAGAATTTCCACAGATACGCAGTATTTT. Amino acid sequence: CASSPRGRISTDTQYF.

The gene calls are TRBV12-3 or TRBV12-4 and TRBJ2-7; 9 bases agree with TRBD2. Unmatched junction bases numbered 6, after V lost 2 bases and J lost 7 bases. This CDR3 contains 14 residues. CDR3 sequence: CASSLRVAGVEQYF. DNA for the CDR3: TGTGCCAGCAGTTTAAGGGTAGCGGGGGTTGAGCAGTACTTC.

This clonotype came up a few times. This chain connects TRBV20-1 to TRBJ2-5; possibly TRBD1 or TRBD2 for D (7 bases each). V shed 6 bases and J shed 5 bases, with 22 bases lying between them. From germline, CDR1 is DFQATT and CDR2 SNEGSKA (reference sequence). The CDR3 is 15 amino acids. DNA for the CDR3: TGCAGTGCCCTTGAGGGAGGGGGCATGAGGGAGACCCAGTACTTC. Translation: CSALEGGGMRETQYF.

This clonotype has a handful of counts. V gene TRBV7-9 combines with J gene TRBJ2-3; D unresolved. The V end was cut by 1 base, the J end by 7 bases, with 9 bases between. CDR1 is SEHNR, CDR2 FQNEAQ, per germline (reference sequence). The CDR3 extends over 13 amino acids. The CDR3 DNA is TGTGCCAGCAGCTTAGTGCAGCGATATACGCAGTATTTT. Translating gives CASSLVQRYTQYF.

This CDR3 is CASSPLDGGGETQYF. CDR3 DNA: TGTGCCAGCAGCCCACTTGACGGGGGCGGAGAGACCCAGTACTTC. V and J are TRBV4-2 and TRBJ2-5; either TRBD1 or TRBD2 may fit D (6 bases each). Trimming pared 4 bases from V and 4 bases from J, leaving 16 bases between. The CDR3 sequence is 15 residues long. Germline loops: CDR1 LGHNA, CDR2 YNFKEQ.

J is TRBJ2-3 and V is TRBV4-3; 12 nucleotides line up with TRBD2. CDR3 length equals 13 residues. Germline V gives CDR1 LGHNA, CDR2 YSLEER. Losses at the gene ends were 0 bases for V and 13 bases for J; bases not matched to a gene: 2. For the CDR3, the DNA is TGCGCCAGCAGCCAAGAAAGACTAGCGGGGGAGTATTTT. Translation: CASSQERLAGEYF.

The rearrangement joins TRBV11-2 to TRBJ2-5; D perhaps matches TRBD1 (6 bases). The V and J ends lost 3 bases and 5 bases respectively, with 25 bases between them. Germline V gene sequence: CDR1 SGHAT, CDR2 FQNNGV. This CDR3 region has 18 residues. Written as DNA, the CDR3 is TGTGCCAGCAGCTTCGTACCCCCTGGACAGTCGAGGAAGGAGACCCAGTACTTC. Translated: CASSFVPPGQSRKETQYF.

A few counts support this clonotype. The gene calls are TRBV19 and TRBJ1-2; a possible D gene is TRBD1 (6 bases). V lost 3 bases, J lost 8 bases, and 16 bases lay in between. Germline V gives CDR1 LNHDA, CDR2 SQIVND (reference sequence). This CDR3 is 14 amino acids long. CDR3 nucleotide sequence: TGTGCCAGTAGTATCACAGGGTTTGGAGGCGGCTACACCTTC. Translation: CASSITGFGGGYTF.

The chain recombines TRBV18 with TRBJ2-5; 9 bases line up with TRBD2. Trimming cost V 6 bases and J 2 bases; bases outside gene matches: 10. Germline V gene data show CDR1 as KGHSH and CDR2 as LQKENI. This CDR3 is built from 16 residues. DNA for the CDR3: TGTGCCAGCTCGCACACCCTAGCGGGGTATCAAGAGACCCAGTACTTC. Amino acid sequence: CASSHTLAGYQETQYF.

This clonotype has a handful of counts. The rearrangement links TRBV20-1 to TRBJ2-7; D call uncertain. Germline lookup yields CDR1 DFQATT and CDR2 SNEGSKA (reference sequence). The CDR3 is 11 residues long. Trimming shortened V by 5 bases and J by 1 base, and 6 bases separated the two germline ends. The CDR3 sequence: CSAQKSYEQYF. CDR3 bases: TGCAGTGCTCAGAAGTCCTACGAGCAGTACTTC.

This clonotype has only a few counts. The chain uses TRBV5-1 and TRBJ2-3; 8 nucleotides align to TRBD1. V lost 4 bases to trimming and J lost 4 bases; unmatched junction nucleotides: 8. This CDR3 comprises 15 residues. CDR1 and CDR2 from the germline V gene are SGHRS and YFSETQ. CDR3 DNA: TGCGCCAGCAGCGCCTCCAGGGGGCGGCCAGATACGCAGTATTTT. This encodes CASSASRGRPDTQYF. The variable domain in full, with the rest retrieved from reference TRBV5-1 and TRBJ2-3, is KAGVTQTPRYLIKTRGQQVTLSCSPISGHRSVSWYQQTPGQGLQFLFEYFSETQRNKGNFPGRFSGRQFSNSRSEMNVSTLELGDSALYLCASSASRGRPDTQYFGPGTRLTVL.

V usage is TRBV20-1 and J usage is TRBJ1-2; D possibly corresponds to TRBD1 (6 bases). V was cut by 3 bases and J by 3 bases, with 14 bases left in between. The CDR3 totals 14 residues. Germline lookup yields CDR1 DFQATT and CDR2 SNEGSKA (reference sequence). CDR3 protein: CSARGGTTDYGYTF. The DNA for the CDR3 is TGCAGTGCTAGGGGCGGGACAACGGACTATGGCTACACCTTC.

The table lists this clonotype with a few counts. The V gene is TRBV9, the J gene TRBJ2-1; no clear D gene. V lost 3 bases and J lost 7, with 8 bases in between. The germline gives CDR1 SGDLS, CDR2 YYNGEE. The CDR3 has 12 amino acids. The CDR3 bases are TGTGCCAGCAGCGGGGGTAATAATGAGCAGTTCTTC. Amino acid sequence: CASSGGNNEQFF.

V and J are TRBV4-3 and TRBJ2-2; 9 bases match TRBD2. CDR1 and CDR2 (germline): LGHNA, YSLEER. The length of the CDR3 is 17 residues. V lost 0 bases, J lost 3 bases, and 5 bases stayed unmatched. CDR3 bases: TGCGCCAGCAGCCAAGATGCGAAGCGGGGGGACACCGGGGAGCTGTTTTTT. The encoded protein is CASSQDAKRGDTGELFF.

The count of this clonotype is one. The rearrangement joins TRBV24-1 to TRBJ2-1; 12 bases are shared with TRBD1. Germline CDR1 KGHDR, CDR2 SFDVKD. CDR3 size: 15 residues. The J segment lost 8 bases and the V segment lost 6 bases, leaving 7 bases of the junction unmatched. Here the CDR3 DNA reads TGTGCCACCAGTCCCGGGACAGGGGGCTTTTATGAGCAGTTCTTC. This gives the protein CATSPGTGGFYEQFF.

The CDR3, as DNA: TGTGCCAGCAGTTCCCGGGACAGCTACAATTCACCCCTCCACTTT. Its translation is CASSSRDSYNSPLHF. The rearrangement links TRBV12-3 or TRBV12-4 to TRBJ1-6, with 7 bases that match TRBD1. The CDR3 has 15 residues. V shed 4 bases, J shed 7 bases, and the junction held 7 bases outside the gene matches.

This clonotype has a count of ten or more. The chain combines TRBV19 with TRBJ2-7; D is perhaps TRBD1 or TRBD2 (7 bases each). The CDR3 consists of 13 residues. V dropped 4 bases and J dropped 2 bases, with 9 bases sitting between them. Germline CDR1 LNHDA, CDR2 SQIVND (reference sequence). CDR3: CASSTGGAYEQYF. DNA of the CDR3: TGTGCCAGTAGTACAGGGGGGGCCTACGAGCAGTACTTC.

This clonotype was seen a handful of times. CDR3 in DNA: TGTGCCAGCAGCTTCGTAGGCTCAGGGTTAGAGCAGTTCTTC. Translating gives CASSFVGSGLEQFF. The chain combines TRBV7-2 with TRBJ2-1; perhaps TRBD1 as D (5 bases). The CDR3 spans 14 residues. Deletions cut 3 bases from V and 10 bases from J, with 16 bases between. Germline V CDR1 and CDR2: SGHTA, FQGNSA.

The sample holds a few counts of this clonotype. This chain joins TRBV12-3 or TRBV12-4 and TRBJ1-5; D is unclear. The CDR3 sequence is 13 residues long. Between the trimmed V and J ends, which lost 7 bases and 3 bases, there was a span of 10 bases. CDR3: CASTPGFNQPQHF. The CDR3 bases are TGTGCCAGCACACCGGGATTCAATCAGCCCCAGCATTTT.